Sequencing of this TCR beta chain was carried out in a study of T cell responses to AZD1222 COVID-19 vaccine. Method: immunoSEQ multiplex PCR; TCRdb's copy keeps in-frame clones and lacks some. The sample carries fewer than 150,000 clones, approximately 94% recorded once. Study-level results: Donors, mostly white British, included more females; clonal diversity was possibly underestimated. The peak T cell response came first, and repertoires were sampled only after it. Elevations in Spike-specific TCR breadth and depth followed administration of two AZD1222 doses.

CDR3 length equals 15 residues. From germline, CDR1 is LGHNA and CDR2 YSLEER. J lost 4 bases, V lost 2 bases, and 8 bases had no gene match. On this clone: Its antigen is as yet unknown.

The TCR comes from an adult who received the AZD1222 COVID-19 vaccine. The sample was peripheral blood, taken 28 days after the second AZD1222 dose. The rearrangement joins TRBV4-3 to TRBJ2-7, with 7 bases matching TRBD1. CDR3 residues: CASSQHRDSVYEQYF. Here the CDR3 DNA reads TGCGCCAGCAGCCAACACCGGGACAGTGTATACGAGCAGTACTTC.